These 3 T cell receptor beta chains were sequenced from one sample in a study of shared clonotypes between healthy human individuals. Measured with immunoSEQ multiplex PCR; TCRdb has only the in-frame clones, and not every one. This sample carries over a million clones, roughly 74% of them seen once, and the ten largest clones take 0.55% to 0.7%. Material: memory CD4+ T cells from PBMCs. Subset reported: CD45RA-negative fraction. All receptors derive from a man between 18 and 29 years old in good health. Some clones in this sample may be carry-over from other donors' samples.

This chain uses TRBV5-4 with TRBJ2-2; 11 bases agree with TRBD2. V lost 4 bases, J lost 4 bases, and 6 bases stayed unmatched. The germline V gene has CDR1 SGHNT and CDR2 YYREEE (reference sequence). CDR3 length: 16 residues. The CDR3 DNA sequence: TGTGCCAGCAGCCGGGGACTAGCGGAATCCACCGGGGAGCTGTTTTTT. Amino acids: CASSRGLAESTGELFF.

In this sample, this clone turned up a few times. This chain joins TRBV4-3 and TRBJ1-2; no clear D. The CDR3 is 14 amino acids. Germline loops: CDR1 LGHNA, CDR2 YSLEER. V dropped 1 base and J dropped 5 bases, with 11 bases sitting between them. The CDR3 loop is CASSQAAVSYGYTF. DNA of the CDR3: TGCGCCAGCAGCCAAGCGGCGGTGAGTTATGGCTACACCTTC.

This clone occurred a few times. The chain couples TRBV5-1 to TRBJ1-4; D not certain. CDR3 size: 14 residues. The germline gives CDR1 SGHRS, CDR2 YFSETQ. Deletions cut 4 bases from V and 4 bases from J, with 11 bases between. The CDR3 loop reads CASSQTDGNEKLFF. CDR3 bases: TGCGCCAGCAGCCAAACGGACGGTAATGAAAAACTGTTTTTT.